In this sample, the clone carrying this TCR beta chain turned up once. It was with random hexamers that roughly 0.45 to 1 ug RNA was reverse transcribed. MiXCR, applied by TCRdb to the immunoSEQ multiplex PCR reads, yields one record per CDR3 protein. The table shows 170,000 or so distinct CDR3 sequences, with roughly 95% occurring only once. The entry originates in a study of CD8 T cells in Susac syndrome. V was shortened by 2 bases and J by 0 bases, with 11 bases between the two germline ends. This CDR3 has 15 residues. Germline V lookup: CDR1 GTSNPN, CDR2 SVGIG (reference sequence). The material sequenced was CD8+ T cells from PBMCs. The rearrangement links TRBV30 to TRBJ2-1; unclear D gene. The receptor's source is a human donor with multiple sclerosis. DNA of the CDR3: TGTGCCTGGAGTACCCAGGCTTACTCCTACAATGAGCAGTTCTTC. Amino acid sequence: CAWSTQAYSYNEQFF.